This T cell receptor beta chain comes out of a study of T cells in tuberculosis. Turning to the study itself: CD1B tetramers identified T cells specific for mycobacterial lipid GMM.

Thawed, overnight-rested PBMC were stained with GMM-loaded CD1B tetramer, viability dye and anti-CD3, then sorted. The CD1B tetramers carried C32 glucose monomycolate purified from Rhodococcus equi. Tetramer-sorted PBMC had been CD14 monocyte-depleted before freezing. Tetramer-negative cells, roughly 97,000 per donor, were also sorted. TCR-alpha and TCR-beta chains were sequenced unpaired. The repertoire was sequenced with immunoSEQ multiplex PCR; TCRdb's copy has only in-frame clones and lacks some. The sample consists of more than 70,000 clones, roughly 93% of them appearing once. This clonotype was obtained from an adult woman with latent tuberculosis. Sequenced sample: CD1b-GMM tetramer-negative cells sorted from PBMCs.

CDR3 coding DNA: TGTGCCAGCAAACCGGGATTCTCTGGAAACACCATATATTTT. Translation: CASKPGFSGNTIYF. The genes are TRBV25-1 and TRBJ1-3, with D unresolved. The V end was cut by 7 bases, the J end by 0 bases, with 10 bases between. Germline V gene lookup returns CDR1 MGHDK and CDR2 SYGVNS. This CDR3 contains 14 residues.